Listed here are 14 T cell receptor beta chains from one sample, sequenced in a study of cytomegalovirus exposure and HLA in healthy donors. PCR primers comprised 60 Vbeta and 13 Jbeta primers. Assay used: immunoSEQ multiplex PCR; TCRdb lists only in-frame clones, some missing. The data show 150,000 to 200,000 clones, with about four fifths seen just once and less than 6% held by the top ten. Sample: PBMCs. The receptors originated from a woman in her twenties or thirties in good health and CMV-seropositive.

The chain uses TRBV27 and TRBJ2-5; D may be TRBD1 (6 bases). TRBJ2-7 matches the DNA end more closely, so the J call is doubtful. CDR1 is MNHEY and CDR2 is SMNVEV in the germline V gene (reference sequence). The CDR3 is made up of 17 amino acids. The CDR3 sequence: CASSRAKDSFFTYEQYF. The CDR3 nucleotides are TGTGCCAGCAGTCGAGCTAAGGACAGCTTCTTTACCTACGAGCAGTACTTC.

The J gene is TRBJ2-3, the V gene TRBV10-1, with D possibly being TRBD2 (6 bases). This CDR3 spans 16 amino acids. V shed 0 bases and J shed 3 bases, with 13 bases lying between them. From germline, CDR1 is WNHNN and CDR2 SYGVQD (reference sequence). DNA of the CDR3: TGCGCCAGCAGTGAGTCGGTACTAGCCGGGACAGATACGCAGTATTTT. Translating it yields CASSESVLAGTDTQYF.

The CDR3 DNA follows: TGTGCCAGCAGCTCTAGACTTCGCTCCGGGGAGCTGTTTTTT. Translating gives CASSSRLRSGELFF. The chain combines TRBV13 with TRBJ2-2; no firm D call. Germline CDR1 is PRHDT and CDR2 is FYEKMQ (reference sequence). This CDR3 has 14 residues. V lost 4 bases and J 6 bases, leaving 12 bases between the germline ends.

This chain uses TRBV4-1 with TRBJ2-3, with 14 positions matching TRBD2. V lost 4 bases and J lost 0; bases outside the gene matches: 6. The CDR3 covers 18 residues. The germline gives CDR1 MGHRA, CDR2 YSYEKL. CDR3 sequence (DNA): TGCGCCAGCAGCCTGACTAGCGGGAGGGTTTCTAGCACAGATACGCAGTATTTT. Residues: CASSLTSGRVSSTDTQYF.

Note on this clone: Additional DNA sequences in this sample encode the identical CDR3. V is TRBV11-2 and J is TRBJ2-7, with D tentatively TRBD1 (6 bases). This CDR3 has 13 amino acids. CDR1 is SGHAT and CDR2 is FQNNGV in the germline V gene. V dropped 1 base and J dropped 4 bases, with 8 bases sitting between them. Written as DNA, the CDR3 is TGTGCCAGCAGCTTAGGTACAGGGTACGAGCAGTACTTC. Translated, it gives CASSLGTGYEQYF.

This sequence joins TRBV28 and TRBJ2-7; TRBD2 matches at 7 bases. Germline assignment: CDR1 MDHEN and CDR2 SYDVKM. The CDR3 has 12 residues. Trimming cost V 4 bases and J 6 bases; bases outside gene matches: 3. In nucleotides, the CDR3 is TGTGCCAGCAGTTCGGGACTAAGCGAGCAGTACTTC. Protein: CASSSGLSEQYF. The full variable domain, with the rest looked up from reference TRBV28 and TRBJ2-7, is DVKVTQSSRYLVKRTGEKVFLECVQDMDHENMFWYRQDPGLGLRLIYFSYDVKMKEKGDIPEGYSVSREKKERFSLILESASTNQTSMYLCASSSGLSEQYFGPGTRLTVT.

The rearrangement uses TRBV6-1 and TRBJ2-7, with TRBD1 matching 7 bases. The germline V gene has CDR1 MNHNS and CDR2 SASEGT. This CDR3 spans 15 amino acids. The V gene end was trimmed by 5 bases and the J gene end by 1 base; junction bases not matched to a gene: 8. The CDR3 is CASSTQGELSYEQYF. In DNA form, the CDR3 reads TGTGCCAGCAGTACCCAGGGGGAGCTGTCCTACGAGCAGTACTTC.

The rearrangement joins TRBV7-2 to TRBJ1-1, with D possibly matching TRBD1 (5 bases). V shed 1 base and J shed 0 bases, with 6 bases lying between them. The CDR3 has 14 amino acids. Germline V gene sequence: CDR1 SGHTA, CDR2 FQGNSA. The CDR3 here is CASSLGGMNTEAFF. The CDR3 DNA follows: TGTGCCAGCAGCTTAGGGGGCATGAACACTGAAGCTTTCTTT.

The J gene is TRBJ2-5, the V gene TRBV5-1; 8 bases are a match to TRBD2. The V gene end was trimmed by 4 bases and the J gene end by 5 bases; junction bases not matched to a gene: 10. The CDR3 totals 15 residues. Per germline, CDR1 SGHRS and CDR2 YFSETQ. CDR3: CASSLAGGVWETQYF. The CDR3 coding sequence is TGCGCCAGCAGCCTGGCCGGGGGGGTCTGGGAGACCCAGTACTTC.

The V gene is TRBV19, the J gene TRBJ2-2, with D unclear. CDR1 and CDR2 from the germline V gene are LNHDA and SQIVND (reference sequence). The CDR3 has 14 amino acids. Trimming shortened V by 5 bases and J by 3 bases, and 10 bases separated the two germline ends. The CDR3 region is CASSPAAHTGELFF. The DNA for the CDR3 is TGTGCCAGTAGTCCTGCGGCCCACACCGGGGAGCTGTTTTTT.

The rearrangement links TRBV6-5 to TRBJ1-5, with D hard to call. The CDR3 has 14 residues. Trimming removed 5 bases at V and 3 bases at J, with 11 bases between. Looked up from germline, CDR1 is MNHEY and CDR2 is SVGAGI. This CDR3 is CASSKDGINQPQHF. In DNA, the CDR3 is TGTGCCAGCAGTAAGGACGGGATCAATCAGCCCCAGCATTTT.

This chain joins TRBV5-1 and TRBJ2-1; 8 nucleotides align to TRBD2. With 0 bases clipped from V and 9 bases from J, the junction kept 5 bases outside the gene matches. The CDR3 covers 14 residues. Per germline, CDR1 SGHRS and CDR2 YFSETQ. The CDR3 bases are TGCGCCAGCAGCTTGGATGGAGCGGGAGTTGAGCAGTTCTTC. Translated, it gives CASSLDGAGVEQFF.

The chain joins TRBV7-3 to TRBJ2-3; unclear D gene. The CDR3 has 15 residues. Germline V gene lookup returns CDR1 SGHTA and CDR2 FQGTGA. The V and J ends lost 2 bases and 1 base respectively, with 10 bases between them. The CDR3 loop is CASSLLATRTDTQYF. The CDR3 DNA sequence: TGTGCCAGCAGCTTACTGGCGACTCGCACAGATACGCAGTATTTT.

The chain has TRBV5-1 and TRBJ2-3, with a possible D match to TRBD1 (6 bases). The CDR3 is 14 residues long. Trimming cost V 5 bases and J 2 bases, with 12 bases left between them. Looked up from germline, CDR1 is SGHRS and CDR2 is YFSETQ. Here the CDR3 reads CASRWTASTDTQYF. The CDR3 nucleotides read TGCGCCAGCAGATGGACAGCCTCCACAGATACGCAGTATTTT.